These 17 T cell receptor beta chains were sequenced from one sample in a study of CD4 T cells in relation to SARS-CoV-2 and coronaviruses. The antigens for these receptors are not known. The table came from immunoSEQ multiplex PCR; TCRdb's copy has only in-frame clones and leaves some out. The sample gives around 34,000 clones, roughly 80% of which show up once; just over 20% is in the top ten. Sequencing was done on a sample of memory CD4+ T cells from PBMCs, cultured in vitro. These receptors were collected from an adult with COVID-19.

Here the CDR3 reads CASSSSMGYGNTIYF. The DNA of the CDR3 is TGTGCCAGCAGCTCTTCAATGGGGTACGGAAACACCATATATTTT. The genes are TRBV5-4 and TRBJ1-3; no clear D gene. V was cut by 3 bases and J by 4 bases, with 14 bases left in between. This CDR3 has 15 amino acids. Germline V gene data show CDR1 as SGHNT and CDR2 as YYREEE (reference sequence).

As to this clone: This sample also contains other DNA sequences that code for the same CDR3. This chain joins TRBV4-1 and TRBJ1-5; no firm D call. Germline assignment: CDR1 MGHRA and CDR2 YSYEKL. V lost 1 base and J lost 1, with 8 bases in between. The CDR3 length is 15 residues. The CDR3 nucleotides are TGCGCCAGCAGCCAAGTGGTTGGAAGCAATCAGCCCCAGCATTTT. Amino acids: CASSQVVGSNQPQHF.

The chain employs TRBV13 and TRBJ2-3; no definite D call. V lost 4 bases and J 5 bases, leaving 10 bases between the germline ends. Germline assignment: CDR1 PRHDT and CDR2 FYEKMQ (reference sequence). This CDR3 region has 13 residues. This CDR3 reads CASSYRALDTQYF. In DNA, the CDR3 is TGTGCCAGCAGCTATAGGGCCCTAGATACGCAGTATTTT.

The J gene is TRBJ2-5, the V gene TRBV7-9, with 12 bases matching TRBD2. Germline V CDR1 and CDR2: SEHNR, FQNEAQ (reference sequence). Germline trimming cut 6 bases from V and 6 bases from J; bases unmatched to any gene: 8. The CDR3 is 15 amino acids. In DNA, the CDR3 is TGTGCCAGCAGTTCTAGCGGGAGGGCCCTAAAGACCCAGTACTTC. Amino acid sequence: CASSSSGRALKTQYF. Using reference TRBV7-9 and TRBJ2-5 for the parts outside the CDR3, the full variable domain is DTGVSQNPRHKITKRGQNVTFRCDPISEHNRLYWYRQTLGQGPEFLTYFQNEAQLEKSRLLSDRFSAERPKGSFSTLEIQRTEQGDSAMYLCASSSSGRALKTQYFGPGTRLLVL.

V is TRBV19 and J is TRBJ1-5; TRBD1 matches at 11 bases. Germline V gene data show CDR1 as LNHDA and CDR2 as SQIVND (reference sequence). The CDR3 totals 16 residues. Germline trimming cut 6 bases from V and 5 bases from J; bases unmatched to any gene: 9. The CDR3 is CASRLSGTGGHQPQHF. CDR3 nucleotides: TGTGCCAGTAGGCTTTCCGGGACAGGGGGACATCAGCCCCAGCATTTT.

The chain recombines TRBV5-8 with TRBJ2-5; D not certain. The CDR3 spans 15 residues. The ends were cut back, 4 bases at V and 5 bases at J, with 18 bases in the middle. From germline, CDR1 is SGHTS and CDR2 YDEGEE. CDR3: CASSPPRSRYETQYF. The CDR3 DNA sequence: TGTGCCAGCAGCCCGCCTCGATCAAGATACGAGACCCAGTACTTC. The complete variable domain, with remaining parts taken from reference TRBV5-8 and TRBJ2-5, reads EAGVTQSPTHLIKTRGQQATLRCSPISGHTSVYWYQQALGLGLQFLLWYDEGEERNRGNFPPRFSGRQFPNYSSELNVNALELEDSALYLCASSPPRSRYETQYFGPGTRLLVL.

The chain employs TRBV11-2 and TRBJ2-3, with D unclear. Trimming removed 0 bases from V and 2 bases from J, with 9 bases in between. Germline CDR1 is SGHAT and CDR2 is FQNNGV. The CDR3 runs to 15 residues. The CDR3 DNA sequence: TGTGCCAGCAGCTTAGATCAGGTTATCACAGATACGCAGTATTTT. Amino acids: CASSLDQVITDTQYF. The full variable domain, completed using reference TRBV11-2 and TRBJ2-3, is EAGVAQSPRYKIIEKRQSVAFWCNPISGHATLYWYQQILGQGPKLLIQFQNNGVVDDSQLPKDRFSAERLKGVDSTLKIQPAKLEDSAVYLCASSLDQVITDTQYFGPGTRLTVL.

The rearrangement joins TRBV5-5 to TRBJ1-3; possible D gene TRBD1, 5 bases. The length of the CDR3 is 17 residues. Trimming stripped 4 bases from V and 3 bases from J, with 20 bases between. From germline, CDR1 is SGHKS and CDR2 YYEKEE (reference sequence). This CDR3 is CASSAPVLGGYGNTIYF. The CDR3 DNA follows: TGTGCCAGCAGCGCACCGGTATTGGGGGGTTATGGAAACACCATATATTTT.

The chain uses TRBV2 and TRBJ2-7; 8 positions agree with TRBD2. This CDR3 comprises 15 residues. Per the germline V gene, CDR1 is SNHLY and CDR2 is FYNNEI. Unmatched junction bases numbered 5, after V lost 2 bases and J lost 2 bases. CDR3 sequence reads: CASSESSGRTYEQYF. The CDR3 DNA follows: TGTGCCAGCAGTGAATCTAGCGGGCGGACCTACGAGCAGTACTTC.

The chain joins TRBV28 to TRBJ2-7, with D unclear. CDR3 length equals 14 residues. Trimming cost V 4 bases and J 5 bases, with 15 bases left between them. Germline CDR1 MDHEN, CDR2 SYDVKM. CDR3 coding DNA: TGTGCCAGCAGTTGGAGACTCCTCCGGGACGAGCAGTACTTC. Protein sequence: CASSWRLLRDEQYF.

This chain links TRBV7-8 with TRBJ2-2; D ambiguous. The CDR3 has 12 residues. Trimming shortened V by 6 bases and J by 4 bases, and 6 bases separated the two germline ends. Germline V CDR1 and CDR2: SGHVS, FQNEAQ. This chain's CDR3 is CASSTRTGELFF. CDR3 nucleotides: TGTGCCAGCAGTACCCGCACCGGGGAGCTGTTTTTT.

The gene calls are TRBV7-8 and TRBJ2-2; perhaps TRBD2 as D (5 bases). The CDR3 is 15 amino acids. The ends were cut back, 5 bases at V and 5 bases at J, with 15 bases in the middle. Germline-derived CDR1 and CDR2 are SGHVS and FQNEAQ. The CDR3 sequence is CASSPRRLNTGELFF. As DNA, the CDR3 is TGTGCCAGCAGCCCGCGAAGACTAAATACCGGGGAGCTGTTTTTT.

The chain uses TRBV3-1 (or the pseudogene TRBV3-2) and TRBJ2-5, with TRBD1 identical over 9 bases. The CDR3 totals 15 residues. Trimming at V came to 4 bases and at J to 3 bases, leaving 6 bases not matched to a gene. The germline CDR1 and CDR2 sequences are LGHDT and YNNKEL (reference sequence). The CDR3 spells CASSPTGTGKETQYF. The CDR3 coding sequence is TGTGCCAGCAGCCCTACCGGGACAGGGAAAGAGACCCAGTACTTC.

In the case of this clone: The sample holds other DNA sequences that translate to the same CDR3. The V gene is TRBV19, the J gene TRBJ2-5; D call uncertain. Trimming left V 3 bases short and J 5 bases short, with 10 bases between. This CDR3 is 13 amino acids long. The germline V gene encodes CDR1 LNHDA and CDR2 SQIVND (reference sequence). The CDR3: CASSIDRRETQYF. DNA of the CDR3: TGTGCCAGTAGTATCGATCGACGGGAGACCCAGTACTTC.

The chain couples TRBV7-9 to TRBJ2-2, with 11 bases identical to TRBD2. The ends lost 9 bases at V and 1 base at J; junction bases unmatched: 1. From germline, CDR1 is SEHNR and CDR2 FQNEAQ (reference sequence). This CDR3 contains 14 residues. The CDR3 reads CASTSGRNTGELFF. The CDR3 DNA is TGTGCCAGTACTAGCGGGAGGAACACCGGGGAGCTGTTTTTT.

By frequency in the sample, this clone is medium-sized. The chain couples TRBV6-4 to TRBJ2-3, with TRBD2 identical over 7 bases. CDR3 length: 13 residues. Unmatched junction bases numbered 0, after V lost 3 bases and J lost 3 bases. CDR1 MRHNA and CDR2 SNTAGT come from the germline V gene. CDR3 coding DNA: TGTGCCAGCAGTGAGCGGGAGACAGATACGCAGTATTTT. This gives the protein CASSERETDTQYF.

V gene TRBV21-1 combines with J gene TRBJ2-7; the table gives TRBD2 as D, unverified against the DNA. TRBV21-1 counts as a pseudogene. CDR3 size: 17 residues. The CDR3, as DNA: TGTGCCAGCAGCGAATGGATCCCTAGCGGATACTCCTACGAGCAGTACTTC. Its translation: CASSEWIPSGYSYEQYF.